These 31 T cell receptor beta chains were sequenced from one sample in a study of long-term antiretroviral therapy in people with HIV. Researchers ran immunoSEQ v3.0 at survey level. Profiled with immunoSEQ multiplex PCR; TCRdb holds only in-frame clones, not every one. The sample holds about 24,000 clones, 80% to 85% seen once. Here the sequenced sample was unsorted PBMCs, taken at the start of antiretroviral therapy, before treatment. The receptors come from a woman younger than 30 with HIV.

The chain recombines TRBV5-8 with TRBJ2-5; D tentatively reads TRBD1 or TRBD2 (6 bases each). Germline V gene lookup returns CDR1 SGHTS and CDR2 YDEGEE. The CDR3 has 15 residues. V was clipped by 1 base and J by 2 bases, with 12 bases between them. CDR3 in amino acids: CASSLRGGFQETQYF. The CDR3 DNA sequence: TGTGCCAGCAGCTTGAGAGGGGGGTTTCAAGAGACCCAGTACTTC.

CDR3 region: CASSFVRGGTSYEQYF. The CDR3, as DNA: TGTGCCAGCAGCTTCGTTCGCGGTGGGACTTCCTACGAGCAGTACTTC. The gene calls are TRBV5-4 and TRBJ2-7; a weak D match, TRBD2 (6 bases). Trimming removed 2 bases from V and 1 base from J, with 16 bases in between. This CDR3 spans 16 amino acids. Germline V lookup: CDR1 SGHNT, CDR2 YYREEE (reference sequence).

By its share, this clone is medium-sized. The chain joins TRBV13 to TRBJ2-7; no definite D call. Germline CDR1 is PRHDT and CDR2 is FYEKMQ (reference sequence). The germline V and J ends were trimmed by 4 bases and 5 bases, with 33 bases remaining between them. The CDR3 has 20 residues. The CDR3 coding sequence is TGTGCCAGCAGCTCCCGCCTCCCCAAAGACCACCTTAAAGTCTGGCACGAGCAGTACTTC. Translated, it gives CASSSRLPKDHLKVWHEQYF.

This CDR3 is CASSLGSNQPQHF. CDR3 DNA: TGTGCCAGCAGCTTAGGGTCCAATCAGCCCCAGCATTTT. The V call is TRBV5-6, the J call TRBJ1-5; D unclear. With 2 bases removed from V and 3 bases from J, the gap between germline ends came to 6 bases. The germline gives CDR1 SGHDT, CDR2 YYEEEE. CDR3 length: 13 amino acids.

This chain joins TRBV5-4 and TRBJ1-1; 8 bases line up with TRBD1. V shed 3 bases, J shed 8 bases, and the junction held 9 bases outside the gene matches. Per the germline V gene, CDR1 is SGHNT and CDR2 is YYREEE (reference sequence). This CDR3 has 14 amino acids. In DNA, the CDR3 is TGTGCCAGCAGCTCAGGACAGGGCCACCCCGAAGCTTTCTTT. Translating it yields CASSSGQGHPEAFF.

J is TRBJ2-3 and V is TRBV28, with 8 bases fitting TRBD1. Germline V gene sequence: CDR1 MDHEN, CDR2 SYDVKM. The J segment lost 2 bases and the V segment lost 8 bases, leaving 9 bases of the junction unmatched. The CDR3 extends over 15 amino acids. CDR3 DNA: TGTGCCAGCGCCCCGGGACAGGTCTACACAGATACGCAGTATTTT. Protein product: CASAPGQVYTDTQYF.

The chain carries TRBV18 and TRBJ1-5; 7 bases match TRBD1. The CDR3 runs to 17 residues. Germline values: CDR1 KGHSH, CDR2 LQKENI. V was clipped by 0 bases and J by 0 bases; unmatched bases: 5. Here the CDR3 DNA reads TGTGCCAGCTCACCACCCCGGGACAGTTATAGCAATCAGCCCCAGCATTTT. Translating gives CASSPPRDSYSNQPQHF.

CDR3 amino acids: CASSPKFEAFF. The CDR3 region has the DNA TGTGCCAGCAGCCCAAAATTTGAAGCTTTCTTT. The rearrangement links TRBV7-9 to TRBJ1-1; no reliable D call. Germline V lookup: CDR1 SEHNR, CDR2 FQNEAQ (reference sequence). CDR3 size: 11 residues. V was cut by 5 bases and J by 7 bases, with 8 bases left in between.

This clone was picked up one time. This sequence joins TRBV27 and TRBJ2-5; TRBD2 aligns across 12 bases. The J segment lost 7 bases and the V segment lost 6 bases, leaving 9 bases of the junction unmatched. The germline CDR1 and CDR2 sequences are MNHEY and SMNVEV (reference sequence). CDR3 length equals 15 residues. CDR3 sequence reads: CASSLTSGGPGTQYF. Written as DNA, the CDR3 is TGTGCCAGCAGCCTGACTAGCGGGGGCCCCGGGACCCAGTACTTC.

The chain combines TRBV7-6 with TRBJ1-1; D not resolved. V lost 3 bases, J lost 8 bases, and 19 bases lay in between. The CDR3 extends over 15 amino acids. Germline lookup yields CDR1 SGHVS and CDR2 FNYEAQ. The CDR3, as DNA: TGTGCCAGCAGCTTCCGGAGCGGGGTAGTCCGGGAAGCTTTCTTT. Residues: CASSFRSGVVREAFF. The complete variable domain, with remaining parts taken from reference TRBV7-6 and TRBJ1-1, reads GAGVSQSPRYKVTKRGQDVALRCDPISGHVSLYWYRQALGQGPEFLTYFNYEAQQDKSGLPNDRFSAERPEGSISTLTIQRTEQRDSAMYRCASSFRSGVVREAFFGQGTRLTVV.

The chain has TRBV14 and TRBJ2-7, with D maybe TRBD2 (5 bases). The germline V gene encodes CDR1 SGHDN and CDR2 FVKESK. Trimming shortened V by 8 bases and J by 1 base, and 18 bases separated the two germline ends. The length of the CDR3 is 15 residues. CDR3 protein: CASEPTSGRSYEQYF. The CDR3 bases are TGTGCCAGCGAACCGACGAGCGGCAGATCCTACGAGCAGTACTTC. Full variable domain (outside the CDR3, taken from reference TRBV14 and TRBJ2-7): EAGVTQFPSHSVIEKGQTVTLRCDPISGHDNLYWYRRVMGKEIKFLLHFVKESKQDESGMPNNRFLAERTGGTYSTLKVQPAELEDSGVYFCASEPTSGRSYEQYFGPGTRLTVT.

The chain has TRBV10-3 and TRBJ1-5, with D perhaps TRBD1 (5 bases). V was shortened by 6 bases and J by 3 bases, with 15 bases between the two germline ends. CDR1 and CDR2 from the germline V gene are ENHRY and SYGVKD. The CDR3 runs to 15 residues. CDR3 sequence: CAISDGGAFNQPQHF. CDR3 DNA: TGTGCCATCAGCGACGGCGGGGCGTTCAATCAGCCCCAGCATTTT.

The chain has TRBV28 and TRBJ2-3; 7 bases agree with TRBD2. CDR1 and CDR2 from the germline V gene are MDHEN and SYDVKM. This CDR3 has 20 residues. The J segment lost 4 bases and the V segment lost 5 bases, leaving 24 bases of the junction unmatched. The CDR3 spells CASSRRLANSGGSFADTQYF. The CDR3 DNA is TGTGCCAGCAGTCGTCGGCTTGCGAACTCGGGCGGGAGTTTTGCAGATACGCAGTATTTT.

J is TRBJ1-2 and V is TRBV19; the D is unclear. Germline V gene lookup returns CDR1 LNHDA and CDR2 SQIVND (reference sequence). V was clipped by 7 bases and J by 4 bases, with 7 bases between them. This CDR3 comprises 11 residues. The chain's CDR3 is CASTSFYGYTF. The CDR3 region has the DNA TGTGCCAGTACAAGTTTCTATGGCTACACCTTC.

This clone has more than one count but fewer than ten. The rearrangement uses TRBV15 and TRBJ1-2; possible D gene TRBD1, 5 bases. V shed 0 bases and J shed 8 bases, with 25 bases lying between them. The CDR3 has 18 residues. Germline-derived CDR1 and CDR2 are LNHNV and YYDKDF (reference sequence). CDR3 sequence: CATSRDRALIRVEEGYTF. The CDR3 coding sequence is TGTGCCACCAGCAGAGATCGAGCGCTTATCAGGGTGGAAGAGGGCTACACCTTC.

V gene TRBV10-3 combines with J gene TRBJ1-5; D gene unclear. Germline assignment: CDR1 ENHRY and CDR2 SYGVKD. The CDR3 is 16 residues long. V dropped 2 bases and J dropped 0 bases, with 11 bases sitting between them. CDR3 DNA: TGTGCCATCAGTGAGGGCCGGGCTATTAGCAATCAGCCCCAGCATTTT. Its protein product is CAISEGRAISNQPQHF.

This chain joins TRBV5-5 and TRBJ1-5; D gene uncertain. There are 15 residues in the CDR3. Trimming removed 4 bases at V and 5 bases at J, with 16 bases between. From germline, CDR1 is SGHKS and CDR2 YYEKEE (reference sequence). CDR3 nucleotide sequence: TGTGCCAGCAGCCTCCGAATGGACGGTTATCAGCCCCAGCATTTT. Encoded protein: CASSLRMDGYQPQHF.

This clone was counted only a few times. The chain carries TRBV5-5 and TRBJ2-4; possible D gene TRBD2, 5 bases. Between the trimmed V and J ends, which lost 3 bases and 4 bases, there was a span of 14 bases. The CDR3 consists of 15 residues. Germline values: CDR1 SGHKS, CDR2 YYEKEE (reference sequence). The CDR3 nucleotides read TGTGCCAGCAGCTCTGCCGACACGGGGAAAAACATTCAGTACTTC. This gives the protein CASSSADTGKNIQYF.

The chain recombines TRBV11-2 with TRBJ2-5; D possibly matches TRBD1 or TRBD2 (5 bases each). The germline CDR1 and CDR2 sequences are SGHAT and FQNNGV. V gave up 2 bases and J gave up 5 bases, with 12 bases separating them. The CDR3 sequence is 14 residues long. CDR3 sequence: CASSLTRGVETQYF. CDR3 DNA sequence: TGTGCCAGCAGCTTAACACGAGGGGTCGAGACCCAGTACTTC.

This sequence joins TRBV4-3 and TRBJ2-1; D ambiguous. Trimming removed 0 bases at V and 3 bases at J, with 6 bases between. CDR1 is LGHNA and CDR2 is YSLEER in the germline V gene. The CDR3 consists of 14 residues. The CDR3 DNA reads TGCGCCAGCAGCCAAGATGGATACTACAATGAGCAGTTCTTC. Its protein is CASSQDGYYNEQFF.

The gene calls are TRBV7-8 and TRBJ1-1; 9 bases map to TRBD1. The V gene's germline CDR1 is SGHVS and CDR2 FQNEAQ. The CDR3 consists of 15 residues. V gave up 5 bases and J gave up 5 bases; unmatched junction bases: 9. The chain's CDR3 is CASSPHRGLTTEAFF. The DNA of the CDR3 is TGTGCCAGCAGCCCGCACAGGGGGCTGACGACTGAAGCTTTCTTT.

The gene calls are TRBV13 and TRBJ1-1; D gene unclear. Germline CDR1 reads PRHDT; CDR2 reads FYEKMQ (reference sequence). The CDR3 covers 12 residues. The V gene lost 1 base and the J gene lost 8 bases, with 8 bases spanning the gap. In DNA form, the CDR3 reads TGTGCCAGCAGCTTAGCCGCCAGGGAAGCTTTCTTT. Protein product: CASSLAAREAFF.

V usage is TRBV7-8 and J usage is TRBJ2-7, with TRBD1 identical over 10 bases. The CDR3 is 14 residues long. J was trimmed by 6 bases and V by 4 bases; bases with no gene match: 6. Germline-derived CDR1 and CDR2 are SGHVS and FQNEAQ. CDR3 DNA sequence: TGTGCCAGCAGCTCCACCGGGACAGGGGCCGAGCAGTACTTC. Its translation is CASSSTGTGAEQYF.

CDR3 sequence (DNA): TGTGCCATCAGTGTGACGGGGGGTCAGGATGAGCAGTTCTTC. It is translated as CAISVTGGQDEQFF. This chain links TRBV10-3 with TRBJ2-1, with 7 nucleotides matching TRBD2. The V gene end was trimmed by 4 bases and the J gene end by 8 bases; junction bases not matched to a gene: 8. The germline gives CDR1 ENHRY, CDR2 SYGVKD. The length of the CDR3 is 14 residues.

This clone was seen only a few times. The rearrangement uses TRBV5-1 and TRBJ2-1, with TRBD2 as a possible D gene (6 bases). Germline V gene sequence: CDR1 SGHRS, CDR2 YFSETQ. This CDR3 has 13 residues. Trimming stripped 3 bases from V and 5 bases from J, with 9 bases between. This CDR3 reads CASSWLANNEQFF. The CDR3 DNA follows: TGCGCCAGCAGCTGGCTAGCGAACAATGAGCAGTTCTTC.

The chain carries TRBV11-2 and TRBJ2-7; D ambiguous. Germline values: CDR1 SGHAT, CDR2 FQNNGV. This CDR3 is built from 13 residues. CDR3 in DNA: TGTGCTTCGTCCGGCTGGGATTCCTACGAGCAGTACTTC. Protein: CASSGWDSYEQYF.

This chain links TRBV12-5 with TRBJ2-3, with 8 bases identical to TRBD2. The CDR3 covers 15 residues. The junction had 6 bases not matched to a gene; V was cut back by 7 bases and J by 0 bases. The germline V gene has CDR1 LGHNT and CDR2 FRNRAP. The CDR3 DNA is TGTGCTAGTGCCCAGCGGGGGCCAAGCACAGATACGCAGTATTTT. Residues: CASAQRGPSTDTQYF.

The chain uses TRBV19 and TRBJ2-7; tentatively, D is TRBD2 (5 bases). Trimming stripped 5 bases from V and 2 bases from J, with 16 bases between. In germline, CDR1 is LNHDA, CDR2 SQIVND (reference sequence). The CDR3 contains 15 residues. CDR3: CASSSLAEGPYEQYF. The CDR3 DNA reads as TGTGCCAGTAGTTCCCTGGCCGAGGGCCCCTACGAGCAGTACTTC.

This chain links TRBV6-1 with TRBJ2-7, with TRBD1 matching over 9 bases. Germline V CDR1 and CDR2: MNHNS, SASEGT. V was clipped by 4 bases and J by 2 bases; unmatched bases: 6. This CDR3 spans 15 amino acids. Written as DNA, the CDR3 is TGTGCCAGCAGTGTACACAGGGGGCTGACCTACGAGCAGTACTTC. It is translated as CASSVHRGLTYEQYF.

This clone was detected once. V and J are TRBV30 and TRBJ1-5; no definite D call. Germline V gives CDR1 GTSNPN, CDR2 SVGIG (reference sequence). Trimming removed 3 bases at V and 3 bases at J, with 9 bases between. The CDR3 is 13 residues long. CDR3 protein: CAWRDQYNQPQHF. The CDR3 DNA is TGTGCCTGGAGGGACCAATACAATCAGCCCCAGCATTTT.

The rearrangement uses TRBV28 and TRBJ2-5; 8 bases match TRBD2. Germline trimming cut 8 bases from V and 2 bases from J; bases unmatched to any gene: 10. Germline-derived CDR1 and CDR2 are MDHEN and SYDVKM. The CDR3 contains 15 residues. The CDR3 region has the DNA TGTGCCAGCGACTCAGTGGCGGGAGGACAAGAGACCCAGTACTTC. Its translation is CASDSVAGGQETQYF.